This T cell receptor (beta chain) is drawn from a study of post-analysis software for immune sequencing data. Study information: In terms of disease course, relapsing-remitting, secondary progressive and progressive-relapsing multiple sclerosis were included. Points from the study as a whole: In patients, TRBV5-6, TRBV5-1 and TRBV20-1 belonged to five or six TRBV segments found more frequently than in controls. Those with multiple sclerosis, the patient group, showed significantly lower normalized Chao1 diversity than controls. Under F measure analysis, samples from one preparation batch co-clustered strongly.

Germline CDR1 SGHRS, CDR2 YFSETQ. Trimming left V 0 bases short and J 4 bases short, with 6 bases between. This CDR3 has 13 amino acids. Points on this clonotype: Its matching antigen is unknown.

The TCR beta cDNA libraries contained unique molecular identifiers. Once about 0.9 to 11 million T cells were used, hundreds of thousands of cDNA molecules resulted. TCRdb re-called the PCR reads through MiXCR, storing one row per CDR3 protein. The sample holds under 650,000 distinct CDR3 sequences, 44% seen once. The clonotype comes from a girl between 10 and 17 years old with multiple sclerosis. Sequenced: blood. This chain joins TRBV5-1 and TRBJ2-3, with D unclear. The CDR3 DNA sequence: TGCGCCAGCAGCTTGGGGACCTCAGATACGCAGTATTTT. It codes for CASSLGTSDTQYF.